Following are 25 T cell receptor beta chains from one sample sequenced in a study of OX40 agonist ivuxolimab in advanced cancers. Profiling relied on immunoSEQ multiplex PCR, and the TCRdb table lists in-frame clones only, not all of them. The sample yields 57,000 or so clones, roughly 85% seen once. Here the sequenced sample was CD4+ or CD8+ T cells sorted from blood, taken in a trial of the OX40 agonist ivuxolimab. Source of these receptors: an adult with an advanced solid tumor such as melanoma, head and neck, liver or kidney cancer.

The chain has TRBV28 and TRBJ2-3; D gene ambiguous. The germline V and J ends were trimmed by 6 bases and 4 bases, with 17 bases remaining between them. The length of the CDR3 is 15 residues. CDR1 and CDR2 (germline): MDHEN, SYDVKM. The CDR3 loop is CASRLPGLYPDTQYF. CDR3 nucleotide sequence: TGTGCCAGCAGATTGCCGGGCCTCTACCCAGATACGCAGTATTTT.

This chain links TRBV7-9 with TRBJ2-1, with 8 positions matching TRBD2. V shed 1 base and J 2 bases; nucleotides not matched to a gene: 4. The CDR3 sequence is 16 residues long. Looked up from germline, CDR1 is SEHNR and CDR2 is FQNEAQ (reference sequence). DNA of the CDR3: TGTGCCAGCAGCTTAGTCGGTAGCGGGGCCTACAATGAGCAGTTCTTC. Protein: CASSLVGSGAYNEQFF.

The chain recombines TRBV19 with TRBJ2-5; 10 positions agree with TRBD2. CDR1 is LNHDA and CDR2 is SQIVND in the germline V gene (reference sequence). Trimming removed 3 bases from V and 2 bases from J; junction bases left unmatched: 0. The CDR3 has 14 amino acids. CDR3 in DNA: TGTGCCAGTAGTATGACTAGCGGGCAAGAGACCCAGTACTTC. It is translated as CASSMTSGQETQYF.

The CDR3 sequence is CASSVSGHTQYF. The CDR3 DNA follows: TGTGCCAGCAGTGTCAGTGGGCATACGCAGTATTTT. The chain is built from TRBV2 and TRBJ2-3, with D unresolved. The germline V and J ends were trimmed by 4 bases and 7 bases, with 9 bases remaining between them. Germline assignment: CDR1 SNHLY and CDR2 FYNNEI. The CDR3 is 12 amino acids.

This rearrangement joins TRBV6-5 to TRBJ2-1, with 8 bases matching TRBD2. The CDR3 runs to 13 residues. Germline CDR1 and CDR2: MNHEY and SVGAGI. V shed 7 bases, J shed 15 bases, and the junction held 14 bases outside the gene matches. This CDR3 is CASTAGASGSMFF. The CDR3 DNA sequence: TGTGCCAGCACCGCCGGGGCCAGCGGGAGTATGTTCTTC.

The J gene is TRBJ2-7, the V gene TRBV5-4; 7 bases map to TRBD2. The CDR3 spans 15 residues. Germline V CDR1 and CDR2: SGHNT, YYREEE (reference sequence). Unmatched junction bases numbered 6, after V lost 2 bases and J lost 1 base. In DNA, the CDR3 is TGTGCCAGCAGCTTACCGACTAGCTCTTCCTACGAGCAGTACTTC. It specifies CASSLPTSSSYEQYF.

The genes are TRBV12-5 and TRBJ2-6; D remains unclear. This CDR3 is 15 amino acids long. CDR1 is LGHNT and CDR2 is FRNRAP in the germline V gene. V shed 1 base and J shed 0 bases, with 4 bases lying between them. The CDR3 region is CASGLGPSGANVLTF. In DNA, the CDR3 is TGTGCTAGTGGTTTGGGGCCCTCTGGGGCCAACGTCCTGACTTTC.

The chain is built from TRBV2 and TRBJ2-3; tentatively, D is TRBD1 (6 bases). The CDR3 is 13 amino acids. Deletions cut 8 bases from V and 2 bases from J, with 11 bases between. The germline gives CDR1 SNHLY, CDR2 FYNNEI. The CDR3 coding sequence is TGTGCCAGCGACAGGAGAGACACAGATACGCAGTATTTT. Its translation is CASDRRDTDTQYF.

V usage is TRBV11-3 and J usage is TRBJ2-1, with D unresolved. The CDR3 consists of 13 residues. V lost 1 base, J lost 5 bases, and 6 bases lay in between. Germline V gene data show CDR1 as SGHNT and CDR2 as YENEEA. This chain's CDR3 is CASSLGANNEQFF. DNA for the CDR3: TGTGCCAGCAGCTTAGGGGCTAACAATGAGCAGTTCTTC. Filled out from reference TRBV11-3 and TRBJ2-1, the complete variable domain reads EAGVVQSPRYKIIEKKQPVAFWCNPISGHNTLYWYLQNLGQGPELLIRYENEEAVDDSQLPKDRFSAERLKGVDSTLKIQPAELGDSAVYLCASSLGANNEQFFGPGTRLTVL.

The chain couples TRBV19 to TRBJ2-3; D gene uncertain. Looked up from germline, CDR1 is LNHDA and CDR2 is SQIVND (reference sequence). The CDR3 is 13 residues long. Trimming shortened V by 4 bases and J by 2 bases, and 7 bases separated the two germline ends. The CDR3 coding sequence is TGTGCCAGTAGTAACCCCTACACAGATACGCAGTATTTT. Protein: CASSNPYTDTQYF.

The CDR3 protein is CASSTPKNTGELFF. The CDR3 DNA follows: TGTGCCAGCAGTACCCCCAAGAACACCGGGGAGCTGTTTTTT. The V call is TRBV2, the J call TRBJ2-2; no definite D call. The CDR3 has 14 residues. The V end was cut by 5 bases, the J end by 1 base, with 8 bases between. The V gene's germline CDR1 is SNHLY and CDR2 FYNNEI.

V is TRBV7-9 and J is TRBJ2-2; D might be TRBD1 or TRBD2, each matching 5 bases. Germline CDR1 and CDR2: SEHNR and FQNEAQ (reference sequence). V lost 5 bases to trimming and J lost 7 bases, with 14 bases between them. CDR3 length equals 14 residues. For the CDR3, the DNA is TGTGCCAGCAGCCTCTCGGTGGGGGACGGGGAGCTGTTTTTT. Translation gives CASSLSVGDGELFF. Full variable domain (outside the CDR3, taken from reference TRBV7-9 and TRBJ2-2): DTGVSQNPRHKITKRGQNVTFRCDPISEHNRLYWYRQTLGQGPEFLTYFQNEAQLEKSRLLSDRFSAERPKGSFSTLEIQRTEQGDSAMYLCASSLSVGDGELFFGEGSRLTVL.

This sequence joins TRBV27 and TRBJ2-1; D possibly matches TRBD1 or TRBD2 (6 bases each). CDR3 size: 17 residues. V gave up 3 bases and J gave up 6 bases, with 21 bases separating them. Looked up from germline, CDR1 is MNHEY and CDR2 is SMNVEV (reference sequence). CDR3 in amino acids: CASSLGAQGGWPNEQFF. The CDR3, as DNA: TGTGCCAGCAGTTTGGGGGCACAGGGAGGATGGCCCAATGAGCAGTTCTTC.

This chain links TRBV5-1 with TRBJ2-2, with 10 bases identical to TRBD1. V gave up 0 bases and J gave up 6 bases; unmatched junction bases: 5. This CDR3 has 16 amino acids. CDR1 is SGHRS, CDR2 YFSETQ, per germline. CDR3 in amino acids: CASSLAGDRGPGELFF. The CDR3 region has the DNA TGCGCCAGCAGCTTGGCTGGGGACAGGGGACCCGGGGAGCTGTTTTTT.

This chain uses TRBV6-8 with TRBJ2-7; 7 bases are a match to TRBD1. The CDR3 has 16 residues. J gave up 4 bases and V 7 bases, and 16 bases lay outside the gene matches. Germline CDR1 reads MNHGY; CDR2 reads SAAAGT. CDR3 in amino acids: CASTTTIQGIRYEQYF. CDR3 nucleotide sequence: TGTGCCAGCACAACGACGATACAGGGGATAAGATACGAGCAGTACTTC.

J is TRBJ2-7 and V is TRBV11-2; D is uncertain. This CDR3 spans 12 amino acids. Trimming stripped 5 bases from V and 5 bases from J, with 10 bases between. Germline V CDR1 and CDR2: SGHAT, FQNNGV. The CDR3 DNA sequence: TGTGCCAGCAGCCGAGATCGGGACGAGCAGTACTTC. This codes for CASSRDRDEQYF.

This chain links TRBV14 with TRBJ2-7; a weak D match, TRBD2 (6 bases). V was cut by 6 bases and J by 5 bases, with 20 bases left in between. This CDR3 spans 15 amino acids. The germline V gene has CDR1 SGHDN and CDR2 FVKESK. This CDR3 is CASRPVPGRIDEQYF. The CDR3 bases are TGTGCCAGCAGGCCGGTCCCGGGGAGGATCGACGAGCAGTACTTC.

The J gene is TRBJ1-5, the V gene TRBV15; tentative D call: TRBD1 (6 bases). The CDR3 totals 16 residues. V shed 3 bases and J shed 5 bases, with 17 bases lying between them. The V gene's germline CDR1 is LNHNV and CDR2 YYDKDF (reference sequence). The CDR3 region is CATSSAGRGRDQPQHF. As DNA, the CDR3 is TGTGCCACCAGCAGCGCGGGAAGGGGGAGGGATCAGCCCCAGCATTTT.

The chain's CDR3 is CAWSVLGYNEQFF. In DNA form, the CDR3 reads TGTGCCTGGAGTGTACTAGGTTACAATGAGCAGTTCTTC. The V call is TRBV30, the J call TRBJ2-1; TRBD2 might be the D (5 bases). The CDR3 runs to 13 residues. The germline V gene has CDR1 GTSNPN and CDR2 SVGIG (reference sequence). V dropped 0 bases and J dropped 4 bases, with 7 bases sitting between them. Drawing the rest from reference TRBV30 and TRBJ2-1, the complete variable domain is SQTIHQWPATLVQPVGSPLSLECTVEGTSNPNLYWYRQAAGRGLQLLFYSVGIGQISSEVPQNLSASRPQDRQFILSSKKLLLSDSGFYLCAWSVLGYNEQFFGPGTRLTVL.

The chain links TRBV10-3 to TRBJ1-3; unclear D gene. The germline V and J ends were trimmed by 3 bases and 0 bases, with 6 bases remaining between them. Germline assignment: CDR1 ENHRY and CDR2 SYGVKD. The length of the CDR3 is 14 residues. As DNA, the CDR3 is TGTGCCATCAGTGAAGAGGGCTCTGGAAACACCATATATTTT. Translating gives CAISEEGSGNTIYF.

The genes are TRBV7-2 and TRBJ2-1; the D call may be TRBD1 or TRBD2 (6 bases each). Germline-derived CDR1 and CDR2 are SGHTA and FQGNSA. The CDR3 runs to 15 residues. Trimming removed 6 bases from V and 5 bases from J, with 17 bases in between. CDR3 coding DNA: TGTGCCAGCAGTTCCTGGGGGGCGCTCGACAATGAGCAGTTCTTC. Amino acids: CASSSWGALDNEQFF.

The chain recombines TRBV5-1 with TRBJ2-3; 11 bases match TRBD1. Germline V CDR1 and CDR2: SGHRS, YFSETQ. The junction had 5 bases not matched to a gene; V was cut back by 4 bases and J by 4 bases. This CDR3 region has 15 residues. The CDR3 DNA reads TGCGCCAGCAGCACCGGGACAGGGGGTTCAGATACGCAGTATTTT. It is translated as CASSTGTGGSDTQYF.

V and J are TRBV27 and TRBJ1-6; 9 nucleotides line up with TRBD1. V dropped 3 bases and J dropped 5; count of bases not matched to a gene: 11. CDR1 and CDR2 (germline): MNHEY, SMNVEV (reference sequence). The CDR3 covers 18 residues. The CDR3 nucleotides are TGTGCCAGCAGTTTTCCGGAGGGACAGGGAAACCATAATTCACCCCTCCACTTT. It specifies CASSFPEGQGNHNSPLHF.

The chain couples TRBV30 to TRBJ2-2; 13 nucleotides line up with TRBD2. V dropped 2 bases and J dropped 5; count of bases not matched to a gene: 11. CDR1 GTSNPN and CDR2 SVGIG come from the germline V gene (reference sequence). The CDR3 length is 18 residues. The CDR3: CAWSQKLAGGPETGELFF. The CDR3 DNA reads as TGTGCCTGGAGTCAAAAACTAGCGGGAGGGCCAGAGACCGGGGAGCTGTTTTTT.

The rearrangement joins TRBV28 to TRBJ2-5, with 9 bases matching TRBD2. Germline V gene lookup returns CDR1 MDHEN and CDR2 SYDVKM. CDR3 length: 14 amino acids. The V segment lost 4 bases and the J segment 5 bases; nucleotides outside the gene matches: 5. CDR3 coding DNA: TGTGCCAGCAGTTCGATAGCGGGAGCGGAGACCCAGTACTTC. Translated, it gives CASSSIAGAETQYF.